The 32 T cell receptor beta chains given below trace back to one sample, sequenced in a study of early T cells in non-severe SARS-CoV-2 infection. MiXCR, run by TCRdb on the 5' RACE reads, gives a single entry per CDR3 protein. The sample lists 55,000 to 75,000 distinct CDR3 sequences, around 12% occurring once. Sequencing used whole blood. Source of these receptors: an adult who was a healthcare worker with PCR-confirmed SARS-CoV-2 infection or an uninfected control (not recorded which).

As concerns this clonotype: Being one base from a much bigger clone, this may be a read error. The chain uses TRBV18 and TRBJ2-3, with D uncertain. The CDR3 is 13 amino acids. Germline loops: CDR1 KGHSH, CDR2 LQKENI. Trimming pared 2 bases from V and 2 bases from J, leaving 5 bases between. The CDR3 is CASSPTNTDTQYF. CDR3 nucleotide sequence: TGTGCCAGCTCACCAACTAACACAGATACGCAGTATTTT.

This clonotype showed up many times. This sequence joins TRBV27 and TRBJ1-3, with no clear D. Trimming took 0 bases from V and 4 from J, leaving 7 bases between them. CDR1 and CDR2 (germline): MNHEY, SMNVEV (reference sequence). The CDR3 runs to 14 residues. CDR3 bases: TGTGCCAGCAGTTTATCGGGTTCCGGAAACACCATATATTTT. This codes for CASSLSGSGNTIYF.

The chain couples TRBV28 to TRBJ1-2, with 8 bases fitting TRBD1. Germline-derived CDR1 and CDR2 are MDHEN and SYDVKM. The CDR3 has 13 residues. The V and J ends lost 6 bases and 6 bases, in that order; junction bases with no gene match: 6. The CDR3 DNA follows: TGTGCCAGCAGGCGGACAGGGACGAATGGCTACACCTTC. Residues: CASRRTGTNGYTF.

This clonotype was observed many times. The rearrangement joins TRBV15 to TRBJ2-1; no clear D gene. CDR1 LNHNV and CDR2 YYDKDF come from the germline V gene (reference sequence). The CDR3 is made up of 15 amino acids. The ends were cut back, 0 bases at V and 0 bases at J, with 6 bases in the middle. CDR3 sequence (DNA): TGTGCCACCAGCAGAGACTTAACCTCCTACAATGAGCAGTTCTTC. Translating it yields CATSRDLTSYNEQFF.

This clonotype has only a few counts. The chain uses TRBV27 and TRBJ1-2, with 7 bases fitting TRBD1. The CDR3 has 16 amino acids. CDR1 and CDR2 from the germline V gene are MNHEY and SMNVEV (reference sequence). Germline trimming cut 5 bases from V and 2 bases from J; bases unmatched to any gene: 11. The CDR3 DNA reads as TGTGCCAGCAGTCTGTTAGGGGGCCGGAACAACTATGGCTACACCTTC. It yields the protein CASSLLGGRNNYGYTF.

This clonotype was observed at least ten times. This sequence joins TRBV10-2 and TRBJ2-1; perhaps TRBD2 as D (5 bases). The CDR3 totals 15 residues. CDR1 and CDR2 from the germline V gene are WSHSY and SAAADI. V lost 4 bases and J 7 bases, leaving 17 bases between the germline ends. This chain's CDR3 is CASSVTHSSGNEQFF. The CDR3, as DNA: TGCGCCAGCAGTGTCACTCATTCCTCGGGGAATGAGCAGTTCTTC.

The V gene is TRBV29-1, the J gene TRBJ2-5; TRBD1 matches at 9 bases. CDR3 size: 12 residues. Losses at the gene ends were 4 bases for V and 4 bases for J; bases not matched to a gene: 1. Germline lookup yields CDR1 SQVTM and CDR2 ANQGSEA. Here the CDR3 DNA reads TGCAGCGTTGTGGGACAGGGAGAGACCCAGTACTTC. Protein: CSVVGQGETQYF.

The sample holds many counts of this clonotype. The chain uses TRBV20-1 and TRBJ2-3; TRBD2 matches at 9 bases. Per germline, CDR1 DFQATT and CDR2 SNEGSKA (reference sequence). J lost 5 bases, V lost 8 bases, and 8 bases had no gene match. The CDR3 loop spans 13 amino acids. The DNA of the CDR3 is TGCAGTCCTATAGCGGGAGCCAGAGATACGCAGTATTTT. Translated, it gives CSPIAGARDTQYF.

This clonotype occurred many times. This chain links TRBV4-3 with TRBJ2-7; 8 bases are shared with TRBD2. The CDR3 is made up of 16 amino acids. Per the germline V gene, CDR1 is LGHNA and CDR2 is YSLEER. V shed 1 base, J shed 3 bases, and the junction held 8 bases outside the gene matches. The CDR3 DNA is TGCGCCAGCAGCCAAGTCCTCTCTAGCGGGTTCTACGAGCAGTACTTC. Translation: CASSQVLSSGFYEQYF.

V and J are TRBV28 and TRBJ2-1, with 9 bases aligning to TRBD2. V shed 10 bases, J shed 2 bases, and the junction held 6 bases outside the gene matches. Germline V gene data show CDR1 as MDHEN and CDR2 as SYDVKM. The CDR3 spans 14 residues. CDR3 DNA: TGTGCCACTGTAGCGGGAGTGGCCTACAATGAGCAGTTCTTC. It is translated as CATVAGVAYNEQFF.

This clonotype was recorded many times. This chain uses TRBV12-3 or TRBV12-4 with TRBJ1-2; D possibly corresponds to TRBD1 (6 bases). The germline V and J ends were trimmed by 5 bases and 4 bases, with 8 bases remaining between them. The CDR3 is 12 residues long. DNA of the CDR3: TGTGCCAGCAGTCGACAGGCCTATGGCTACACCTTC. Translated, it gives CASSRQAYGYTF.

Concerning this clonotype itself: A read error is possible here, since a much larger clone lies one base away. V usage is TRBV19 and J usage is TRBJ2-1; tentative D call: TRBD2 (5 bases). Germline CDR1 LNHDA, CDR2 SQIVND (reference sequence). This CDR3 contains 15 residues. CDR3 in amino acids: CASSLDTAVYNEQFF. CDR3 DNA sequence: TGTGCCAGTAGTTTAGATACAGCGGTCTACAATGAGCAGTTCTTC.

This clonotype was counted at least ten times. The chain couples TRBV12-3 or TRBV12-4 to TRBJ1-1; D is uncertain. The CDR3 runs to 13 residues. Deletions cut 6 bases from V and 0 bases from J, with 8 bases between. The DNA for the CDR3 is TGTGCCAGCAGACTACAGATGAACACTGAAGCTTTCTTT. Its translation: CASRLQMNTEAFF.

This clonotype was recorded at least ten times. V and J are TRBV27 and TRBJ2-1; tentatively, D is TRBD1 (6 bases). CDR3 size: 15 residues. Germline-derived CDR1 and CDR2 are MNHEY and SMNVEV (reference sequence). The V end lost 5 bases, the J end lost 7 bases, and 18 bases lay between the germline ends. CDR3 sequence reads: CASSTQGPLRNEQFF. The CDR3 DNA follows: TGTGCCAGCAGTACACAGGGACCCCTTCGGAATGAGCAGTTCTTC.

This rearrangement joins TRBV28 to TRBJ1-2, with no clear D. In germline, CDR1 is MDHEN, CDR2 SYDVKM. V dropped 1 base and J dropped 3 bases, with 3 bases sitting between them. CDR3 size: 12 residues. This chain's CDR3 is CASSLSYYGYTF. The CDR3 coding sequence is TGTGCCAGCAGTTTATCATACTATGGCTACACCTTC.

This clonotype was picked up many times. The CDR3 nucleotides read TGTGCCACCAGCAGAGAGAGGCAGGGAGGTCAGCCCCAGCATTTT. This translates into CATSRERQGGQPQHF. V usage is TRBV15 and J usage is TRBJ1-5, with D maybe TRBD1 (5 bases). CDR1 is LNHNV, CDR2 YYDKDF, per germline (reference sequence). This CDR3 has 15 residues. Trimming pared 0 bases from V and 6 bases from J, leaving 12 bases between. Using reference TRBV15 and TRBJ1-5 for the parts outside the CDR3, the full variable domain is DAMVIQNPRYQVTQFGKPVTLSCSQTLNHNVMYWYQQKSSQAPKLLFHYYDKDFNNEADTPDNFQSRRPNTSFCFLDIRSPGLGDTAMYLCATSRERQGGQPQHFGDGTRLSIL.

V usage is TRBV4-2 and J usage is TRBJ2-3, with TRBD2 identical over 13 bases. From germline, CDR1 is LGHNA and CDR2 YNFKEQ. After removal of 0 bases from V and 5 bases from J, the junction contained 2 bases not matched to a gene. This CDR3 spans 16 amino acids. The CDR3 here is CASSQETSGRRDTQYF. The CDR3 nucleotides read TGTGCCAGCAGCCAAGAGACTAGCGGGAGGAGAGATACGCAGTATTTT.

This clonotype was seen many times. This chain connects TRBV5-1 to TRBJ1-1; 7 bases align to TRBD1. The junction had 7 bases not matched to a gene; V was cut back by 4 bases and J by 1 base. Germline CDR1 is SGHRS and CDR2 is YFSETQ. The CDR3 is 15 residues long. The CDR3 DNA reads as TGCGCCAGCAGCCCAGGGACAGCCTCGAACACTGAAGCTTTCTTT. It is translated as CASSPGTASNTEAFF.

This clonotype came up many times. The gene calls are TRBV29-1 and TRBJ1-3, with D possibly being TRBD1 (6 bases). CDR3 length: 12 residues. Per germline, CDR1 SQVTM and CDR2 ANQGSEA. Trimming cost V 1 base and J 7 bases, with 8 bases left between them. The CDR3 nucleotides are TGCAGCGTTGAAGGCCAGGGGAACACCATATATTTT. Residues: CSVEGQGNTIYF.

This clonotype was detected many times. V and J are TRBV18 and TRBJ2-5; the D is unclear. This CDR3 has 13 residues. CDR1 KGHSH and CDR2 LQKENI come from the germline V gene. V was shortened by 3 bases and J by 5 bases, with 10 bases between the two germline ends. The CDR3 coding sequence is TGTGCCAGCTCACCCACGGATCGGGAGACCCAGTACTTC. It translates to CASSPTDRETQYF.

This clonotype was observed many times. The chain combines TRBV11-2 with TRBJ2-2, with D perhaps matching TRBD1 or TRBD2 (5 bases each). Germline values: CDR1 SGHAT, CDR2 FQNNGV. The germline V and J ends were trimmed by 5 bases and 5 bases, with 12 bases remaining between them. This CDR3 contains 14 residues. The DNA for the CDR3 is TGTGCCAGCAGCCCCTATTGGGGGACCGGGGAGCTGTTTTTT. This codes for CASSPYWGTGELFF.

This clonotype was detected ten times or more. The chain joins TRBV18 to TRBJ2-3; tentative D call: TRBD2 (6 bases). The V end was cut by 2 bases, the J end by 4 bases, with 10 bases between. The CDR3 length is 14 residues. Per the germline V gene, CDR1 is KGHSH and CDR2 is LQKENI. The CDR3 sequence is CASSPIRDSDTQYF. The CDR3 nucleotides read TGTGCCAGCTCACCAATAAGGGACTCAGATACGCAGTATTTT.

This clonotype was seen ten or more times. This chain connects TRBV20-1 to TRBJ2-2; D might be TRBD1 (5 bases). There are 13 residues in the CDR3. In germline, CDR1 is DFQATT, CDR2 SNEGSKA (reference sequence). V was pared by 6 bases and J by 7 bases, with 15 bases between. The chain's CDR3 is CSARLQGGGELFF. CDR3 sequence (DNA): TGCAGTGCCCGACTGCAGGGTGGCGGGGAGCTGTTTTTT.

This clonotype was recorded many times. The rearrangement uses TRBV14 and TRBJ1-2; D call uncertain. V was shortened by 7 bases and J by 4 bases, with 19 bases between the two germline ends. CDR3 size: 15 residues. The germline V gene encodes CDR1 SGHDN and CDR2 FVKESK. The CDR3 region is CASTSEGERIYGYTF. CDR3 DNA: TGTGCCAGCACCTCGGAGGGCGAGCGAATCTATGGCTACACCTTC.

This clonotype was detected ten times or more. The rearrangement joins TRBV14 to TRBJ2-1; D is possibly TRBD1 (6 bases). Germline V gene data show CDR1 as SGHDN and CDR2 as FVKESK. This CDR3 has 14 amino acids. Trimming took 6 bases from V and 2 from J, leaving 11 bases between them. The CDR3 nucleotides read TGTGCCAGCAGAGGGGGACAACCCTACAATGAGCAGTTCTTC. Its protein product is CASRGGQPYNEQFF.

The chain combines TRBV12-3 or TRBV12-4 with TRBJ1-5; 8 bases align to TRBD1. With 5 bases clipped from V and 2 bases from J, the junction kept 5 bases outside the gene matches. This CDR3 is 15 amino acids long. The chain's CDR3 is CASSPDREGNQPQHF. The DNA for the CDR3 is TGTGCCAGCAGTCCGGACAGGGAGGGCAATCAGCCCCAGCATTTT.

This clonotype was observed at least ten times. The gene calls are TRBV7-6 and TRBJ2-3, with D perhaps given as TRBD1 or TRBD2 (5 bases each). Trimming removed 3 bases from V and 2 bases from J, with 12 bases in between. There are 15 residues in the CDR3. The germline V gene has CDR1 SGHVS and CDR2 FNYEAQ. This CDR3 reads CASSFAGTNTDTQYF. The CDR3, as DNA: TGTGCCAGCAGCTTTGCCGGGACGAACACAGATACGCAGTATTTT.

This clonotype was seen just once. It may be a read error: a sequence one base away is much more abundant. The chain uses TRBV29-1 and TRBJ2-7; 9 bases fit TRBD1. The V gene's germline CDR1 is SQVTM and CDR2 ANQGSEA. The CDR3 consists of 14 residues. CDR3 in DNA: TGCAGCGTTGTCGACAGGGGGAGCTCCTACAAGCAGTACTTC. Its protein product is CSVVDRGSSYKQYF.

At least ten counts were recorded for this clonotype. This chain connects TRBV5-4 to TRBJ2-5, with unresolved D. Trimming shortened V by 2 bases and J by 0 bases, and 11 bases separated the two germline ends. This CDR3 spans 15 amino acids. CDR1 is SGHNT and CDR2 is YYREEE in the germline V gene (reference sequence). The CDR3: CASSLGSSNQETQYF. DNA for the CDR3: TGTGCCAGCAGCTTAGGCAGCAGCAACCAAGAGACCCAGTACTTC.

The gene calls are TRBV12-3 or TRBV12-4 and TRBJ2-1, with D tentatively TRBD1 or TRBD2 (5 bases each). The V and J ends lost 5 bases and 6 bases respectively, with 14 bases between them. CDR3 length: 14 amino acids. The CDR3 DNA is TGTGCCAGCAGTAAGTTTGGGGGTGGCAATGAGCAGTTCTTC. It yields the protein CASSKFGGGNEQFF.

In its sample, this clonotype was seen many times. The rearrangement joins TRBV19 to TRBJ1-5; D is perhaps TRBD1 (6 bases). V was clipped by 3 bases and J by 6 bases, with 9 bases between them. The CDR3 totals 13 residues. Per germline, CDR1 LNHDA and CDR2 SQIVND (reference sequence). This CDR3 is CASSIQGPQPQHF. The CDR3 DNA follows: TGTGCCAGTAGTATTCAGGGGCCTCAGCCCCAGCATTTT.

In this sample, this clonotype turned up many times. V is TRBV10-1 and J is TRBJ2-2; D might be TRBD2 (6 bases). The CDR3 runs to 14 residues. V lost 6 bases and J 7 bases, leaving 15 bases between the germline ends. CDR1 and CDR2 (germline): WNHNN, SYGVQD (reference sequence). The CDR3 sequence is CASRDSGGNGELFF. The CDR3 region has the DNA TGCGCCAGCAGGGATAGCGGAGGGAACGGGGAGCTGTTTTTT.